Described below is a single T cell receptor beta chain sequence and its context. Random-hexamer reverse transcription was applied to roughly 0.45 to 1 ug RNA. Via MiXCR, TCRdb re-called the immunoSEQ multiplex PCR reads, giving one row per CDR3 protein. The table includes more than 85,000 distinct CDR3 sequences, around 94% detected once. The data are from a study of CD8 T cells in Susac syndrome. High-throughput TCR beta sequencing covered peripheral CD8+ and CD4+ T cells. CDR1 and CDR2 (germline): SGDLS, YYNGEE. The CDR3 length is 18 residues. Losses at the gene ends were 4 bases for V and 0 bases for J; bases not matched to a gene: 12.

Sequenced sample: CD4+ T cells from PBMCs. This sequence joins TRBV9 and TRBJ2-4; TRBD1 matches 8 bases. The source of this sequence is a human donor with Susac syndrome. CDR3 protein: CASSLSGGDLAAKNIQYF. The CDR3 nucleotides read TGTGCCAGCAGCCTATCAGGGGGCGATTTGGCAGCCAAAAACATTCAGTACTTC.